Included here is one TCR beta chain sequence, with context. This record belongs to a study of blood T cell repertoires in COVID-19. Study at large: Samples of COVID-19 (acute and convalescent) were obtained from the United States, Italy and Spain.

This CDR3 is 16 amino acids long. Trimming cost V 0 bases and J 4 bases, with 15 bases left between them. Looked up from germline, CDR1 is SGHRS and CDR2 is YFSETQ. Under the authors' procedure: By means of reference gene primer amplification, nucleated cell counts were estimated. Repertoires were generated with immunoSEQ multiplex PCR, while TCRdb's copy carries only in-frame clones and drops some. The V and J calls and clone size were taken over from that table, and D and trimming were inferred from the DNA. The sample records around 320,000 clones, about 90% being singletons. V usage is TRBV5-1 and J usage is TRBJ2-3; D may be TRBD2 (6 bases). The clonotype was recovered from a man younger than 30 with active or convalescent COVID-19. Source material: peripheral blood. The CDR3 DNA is TGCGCCAGCAGCTTGGTACCCGGGAGTGTGGCAGATACGCAGTATTTT. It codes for CASSLVPGSVADTQYF.